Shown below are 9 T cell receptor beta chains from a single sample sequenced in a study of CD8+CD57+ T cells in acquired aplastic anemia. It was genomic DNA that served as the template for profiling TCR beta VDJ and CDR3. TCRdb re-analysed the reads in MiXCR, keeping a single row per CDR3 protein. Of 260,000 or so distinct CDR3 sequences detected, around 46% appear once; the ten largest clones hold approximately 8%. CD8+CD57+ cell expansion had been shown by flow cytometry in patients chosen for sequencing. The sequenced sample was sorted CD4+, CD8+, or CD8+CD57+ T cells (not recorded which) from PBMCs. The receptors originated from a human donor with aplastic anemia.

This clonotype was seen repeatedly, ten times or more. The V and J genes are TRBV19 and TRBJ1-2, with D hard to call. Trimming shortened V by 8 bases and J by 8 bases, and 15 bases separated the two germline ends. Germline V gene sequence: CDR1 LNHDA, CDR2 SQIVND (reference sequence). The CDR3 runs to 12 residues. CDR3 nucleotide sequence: TGTGCCAGTCAGTACGCGGACGAAGGCTACACCTTC. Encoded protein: CASQYADEGYTF.

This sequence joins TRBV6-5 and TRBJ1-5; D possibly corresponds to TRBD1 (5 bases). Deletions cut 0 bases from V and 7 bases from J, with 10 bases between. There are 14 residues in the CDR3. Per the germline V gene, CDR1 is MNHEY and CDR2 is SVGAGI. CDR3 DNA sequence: TGTGCCAGCAGTTACTCTTCAGGGTACCAGCCCCAGCATTTT. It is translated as CASSYSSGYQPQHF.

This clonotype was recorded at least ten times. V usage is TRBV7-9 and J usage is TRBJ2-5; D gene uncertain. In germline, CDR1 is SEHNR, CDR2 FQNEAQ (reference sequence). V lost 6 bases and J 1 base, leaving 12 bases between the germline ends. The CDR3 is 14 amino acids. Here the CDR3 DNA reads TGTGCCAGCAGTCGGGTCGGATTCCAAGAGACCCAGTACTTC. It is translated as CASSRVGFQETQYF. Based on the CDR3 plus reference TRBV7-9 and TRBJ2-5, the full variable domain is DTGVSQNPRHKITKRGQNVTFRCDPISEHNRLYWYRQTLGQGPEFLTYFQNEAQLEKSRLLSDRFSAERPKGSFSTLEIQRTEQGDSAMYLCASSRVGFQETQYFGPGTRLLVL.

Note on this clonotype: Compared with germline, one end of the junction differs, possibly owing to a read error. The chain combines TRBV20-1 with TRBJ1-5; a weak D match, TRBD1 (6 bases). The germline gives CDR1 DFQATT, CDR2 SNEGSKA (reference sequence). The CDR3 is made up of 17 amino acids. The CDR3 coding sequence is TGCAGTGCTGGAGATCTGGAAGGGGGATCAGCGGGAAGCGCCCAGCATTTT. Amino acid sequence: CSAGDLEGGSAGSAQHF.

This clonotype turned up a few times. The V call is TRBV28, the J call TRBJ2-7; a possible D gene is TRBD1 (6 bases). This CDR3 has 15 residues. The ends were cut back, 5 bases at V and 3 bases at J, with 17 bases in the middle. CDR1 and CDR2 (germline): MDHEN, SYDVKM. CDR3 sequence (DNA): TGTGCCAGCAGTGGGTTGGGGACATATAGCTACGAGCAGTACTTC. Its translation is CASSGLGTYSYEQYF. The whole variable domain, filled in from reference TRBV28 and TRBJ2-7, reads DVKVTQSSRYLVKRTGEKVFLECVQDMDHENMFWYRQDPGLGLRLIYFSYDVKMKEKGDIPEGYSVSREKKERFSLILESASTNQTSMYLCASSGLGTYSYEQYFGPGTRLTVT.

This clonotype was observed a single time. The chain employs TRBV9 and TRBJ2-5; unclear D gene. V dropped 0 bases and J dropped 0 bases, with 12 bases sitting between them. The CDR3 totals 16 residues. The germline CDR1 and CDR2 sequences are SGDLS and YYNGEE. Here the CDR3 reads CASSVGLRTDQETQYF. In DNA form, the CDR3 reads TGTGCCAGCAGCGTAGGTCTCCGGACGGACCAAGAGACCCAGTACTTC.

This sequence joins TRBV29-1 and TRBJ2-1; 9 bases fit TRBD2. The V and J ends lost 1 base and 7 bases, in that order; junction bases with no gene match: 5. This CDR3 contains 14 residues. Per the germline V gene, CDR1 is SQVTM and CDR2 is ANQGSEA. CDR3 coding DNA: TGCAGCGTTGAAGGCGGTAGCGGGAGTAATGAGCAGTTCTTC. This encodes CSVEGGSGSNEQFF.

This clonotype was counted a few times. The CDR3 is CASRGQVNTEAFF. CDR3 sequence (DNA): TGTGCCAGCAGAGGACAGGTTAACACTGAAGCTTTCTTT. The rearrangement joins TRBV2 to TRBJ1-1; 7 positions match TRBD1. The CDR3 covers 13 residues. CDR1 and CDR2 from the germline V gene are SNHLY and FYNNEI. V dropped 6 bases and J dropped 2; count of bases not matched to a gene: 3.

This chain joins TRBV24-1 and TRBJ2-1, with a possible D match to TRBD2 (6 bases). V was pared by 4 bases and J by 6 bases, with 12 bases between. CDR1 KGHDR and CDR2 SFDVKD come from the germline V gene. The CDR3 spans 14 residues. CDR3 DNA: TGTGCCACCAGTGAGGCTAGCGAGAGCAATGAGCAGTTCTTC. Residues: CATSEASESNEQFF.